This TCR beta chain was captured by sequencing in a study of T cells in Graves' hyperthyroidism and ophthalmopathy. Whole-study findings and limits: Model predictions of ophthalmopathy came a median approximately seven months before onset. Clonotypes that were expanded in thyroid above 0.001 mostly appeared in blood too.

It was RNA transcripts that yielded the amplified TCR beta CDR3 regions. TCR CDR3 underwent first-round RT-PCR with the HTBI primer set. One entry per CDR3 protein results from TCRdb running MiXCR on the multiplex PCR reads. The profile shows some 600,000 distinct CDR3 sequences, more than 11% of them singletons. This clonotype was seen at least ten times. Its matching antigen is unknown. This CDR3 is built from 14 residues. The V and J ends lost 2 bases and 1 base respectively, with 8 bases between them. The V gene's germline CDR1 is SGHDN and CDR2 FVKESK. Participants, patients aged 18 to 65, had newly diagnosed hyperthyroidism with a duration under 2 months. Uncontrolled infection, other autoimmune disease, pregnancy or lactation led to exclusion.

Sequenced material: blood. This clonotype originated in a woman aged 25 to 39 with Graves' hyperthyroidism that later progressed to Graves' ophthalmopathy. V is TRBV14 and J is TRBJ1-1; no definite D call. In DNA, the CDR3 is TGTGCCAGCAGCCAATTGAGGCAGAACACTGAAGCTTTCTTT. As protein: CASSQLRQNTEAFF. The full variable domain, completed using reference TRBV14 and TRBJ1-1, is EAGVTQFPSHSVIEKGQTVTLRCDPISGHDNLYWYRRVMGKEIKFLLHFVKESKQDESGMPNNRFLAERTGGTYSTLKVQPAELEDSGVYFCASSQLRQNTEAFFGQGTRLTVV.